The 17 T cell receptor beta chains given below trace back to one sample, sequenced in a study of T cells after yellow fever vaccination. TCRdb re-called the 5' RACE reads through MiXCR, storing one row per CDR3 protein. This table holds 400,000 or so distinct CDR3 sequences, around 20% found once. Sequencing used PBMCs, obtained before the yellow fever booster vaccination. The origin of the receptors is a man aged 18 to 29 who received the YFV17D yellow fever vaccine.

This chain uses TRBV15 with TRBJ2-2, with TRBD2 matching 11 bases. Germline CDR1 is LNHNV and CDR2 is YYDKDF (reference sequence). V trimming: 5 bases; J trimming: 4 bases; junction bases outside the gene matches: 6. The CDR3 runs 16 residues. In DNA form, the CDR3 reads TGTGCCACCAGCTTGGGACTAGCGGTGGCCACCGGGGAGCTGTTTTTT. Translating gives CATSLGLAVATGELFF.

This rearrangement joins TRBV20-1 to TRBJ2-1; no definite D call. Germline lookup yields CDR1 DFQATT and CDR2 SNEGSKA (reference sequence). This CDR3 contains 10 residues. V shed 6 bases and J shed 10 bases, with 10 bases lying between them. The CDR3 region is CSAGLGEQFF. The CDR3 DNA is TGCAGTGCCGGTCTGGGAGAGCAGTTCTTC.

This chain uses TRBV4-3 with TRBJ2-7, with 9 bases that match TRBD1. J was trimmed by 5 bases and V by 2 bases; bases with no gene match: 4. This CDR3 is built from 14 residues. CDR1 LGHNA and CDR2 YSLEER come from the germline V gene. The CDR3 spells CASSQRDRVHEQYF. CDR3 nucleotides: TGCGCCAGCAGCCAAAGGGACAGGGTCCACGAGCAGTACTTC.

This clonotype showed up just a few times. The chain recombines TRBV7-9 with TRBJ2-3; no firm D call. With 6 bases removed from V and 6 bases from J, the gap between germline ends came to 16 bases. The CDR3 contains 14 residues. The germline V gene encodes CDR1 SEHNR and CDR2 FQNEAQ (reference sequence). The CDR3 spells CASRTGFMRDTQYF. The CDR3 coding sequence is TGTGCCAGCAGGACGGGTTTTATGAGGGATACGCAGTATTTT.

V is TRBV5-5 and J is TRBJ2-7, with D maybe TRBD2 (6 bases). Germline CDR1 reads SGHKS; CDR2 reads YYEKEE (reference sequence). V dropped 4 bases and J dropped 0 bases, with 14 bases sitting between them. The CDR3 extends over 15 amino acids. The CDR3 loop is CASSRTGTHSYEQYV. As DNA, the CDR3 is TGTGCCAGCAGCCGAACCGGGACTCACTCCTACGAGCAGTACGTC.

The rearrangement joins TRBV7-2 to TRBJ2-5; D unclear. The V and J ends lost 4 bases and 4 bases respectively, with 10 bases between them. Germline lookup yields CDR1 SGHTA and CDR2 FQGNSA. The CDR3 extends over 13 amino acids. The CDR3 spells CASSYRYTETQYF. CDR3 DNA sequence: TGTGCCAGCAGCTATCGGTACACAGAGACCCAGTACTTC. The full variable domain, rest sourced from reference TRBV7-2 and TRBJ2-5, is GAGVSQSPSNKVTEKGKDVELRCDPISGHTALYWYRQSLGQGLEFLIYFQGNSAPDKSGLPSDRFSAERTGGSVSTLTIQRTQQEDSAVYLCASSYRYTETQYFGPGTRLLVL.

This clonotype has at least ten counts. This chain links TRBV6-4 with TRBJ2-1, with D possibly called TRBD1 or TRBD2 (6 bases each). The V gene's germline CDR1 is MRHNA and CDR2 SNTAGT. CDR3 length: 15 amino acids. Trimming stripped 3 bases from V and 2 bases from J, with 11 bases between. The CDR3 loop is CASSEEGGPYNEQFF. In DNA form, the CDR3 reads TGTGCCAGCAGTGAAGAGGGGGGCCCCTACAATGAGCAGTTCTTC.

The rearrangement links TRBV4-1 to TRBJ2-7, with 9 bases aligning to TRBD1. This CDR3 region has 22 residues. From germline, CDR1 is MGHRA and CDR2 YSYEKL. The V segment lost 4 bases and the J segment 1 base; nucleotides outside the gene matches: 26. The CDR3 DNA reads as TGCGCCAGCAGCCCACTCCTCAGAGGACAGGGGCAACGAGGGGGTGTTTCCTACGAGCAGTACTTC. Protein product: CASSPLLRGQGQRGGVSYEQYF.

This chain joins TRBV5-1 and TRBJ1-1; D not resolved. The CDR3 is 13 amino acids. Trimming took 5 bases from V and 3 from J, leaving 11 bases between them. CDR1 and CDR2 (germline): SGHRS, YFSETQ. CDR3: CASSYLKDTEAFF. In DNA form, the CDR3 reads TGCGCCAGCAGTTACCTTAAGGACACTGAAGCTTTCTTT.

This clonotype was found many times. The V and J genes are TRBV11-2 and TRBJ2-2, with D possibly TRBD1 on 5 matching bases. V was clipped by 7 bases and J by 4 bases, with 19 bases between them. The length of the CDR3 is 16 residues. CDR1 is SGHAT and CDR2 is FQNNGV in the germline V gene. The CDR3 coding sequence is TGTGCCAGCAACCAGGGTGGGCAGGAGCTCACCGGGGAGCTGTTTTTT. Amino acids: CASNQGGQELTGELFF.

The chain combines TRBV18 with TRBJ2-3, with TRBD2 identical over 9 bases. The length of the CDR3 is 18 residues. The J segment lost 2 bases and the V segment lost 2 bases, leaving 11 bases of the junction unmatched. The germline gives CDR1 KGHSH, CDR2 LQKENI. CDR3 residues: CASSPTVASGASTDTQYF. CDR3 in DNA: TGTGCCAGCTCACCAACCGTGGCTAGCGGGGCCTCCACAGATACGCAGTATTTT. The complete variable domain, with remaining parts taken from reference TRBV18 and TRBJ2-3, reads NAGVMQNPRHLVRRRGQEARLRCSPMKGHSHVYWYRQLPEEGLKFMVYLQKENIIDESGMPKERFSAEFPKEGPSILRIQQVVRGDSAAYFCASSPTVASGASTDTQYFGPGTRLTVL.

Regarding this clonotype: Germline is not matched at one junction end, which may reflect a read error. The CDR3 DNA follows: TGTGCCAGCAGTTACGCGCCTAGCGGCACAGGTACGCAGTATTTT. This sequence encodes CASSYAPSGTGTQYF. This chain uses TRBV6-5 with TRBJ2-3, with TRBD2 matching 7 bases. Germline loops: CDR1 MNHEY, CDR2 SVGAGI. The CDR3 runs 15 residues.

The table lists this clonotype with a few counts. V gene TRBV20-1 combines with J gene TRBJ2-7, with D possibly matching TRBD2 (5 bases). The CDR3 is 12 amino acids. Germline CDR1 and CDR2: DFQATT and SNEGSKA (reference sequence). V was clipped by 6 bases and J by 5 bases, with 14 bases between them. CDR3 sequence reads: CSARQPGNEQYF. CDR3 nucleotides: TGCAGTGCCCGCCAGCCGGGGAACGAGCAGTACTTC.

This clonotype was seen a handful of times. This rearrangement joins TRBV12-3 or TRBV12-4 to TRBJ1-5; D might be TRBD1 (5 bases). The CDR3 has 15 residues. V was pared by 6 bases and J by 0 bases, with 12 bases between. The CDR3, as DNA: TGTGCCAGCAGCTCGGACATGGTTAGCAATCAGCCCCAGCATTTT. Protein sequence: CASSSDMVSNQPQHF.

This clonotype has a handful of counts. J is TRBJ2-5 and V is TRBV12-3 or TRBV12-4; the D gene could be TRBD1 or TRBD2 (6 bases each). Trimming shortened V by 3 bases and J by 7 bases, and 12 bases separated the two germline ends. The CDR3 totals 13 residues. The CDR3 here is CASSFGGGGTQYF. The CDR3 DNA reads as TGTGCCAGCAGTTTCGGAGGGGGAGGGACCCAGTACTTC.

This clonotype has more than one count but fewer than ten. The V gene is TRBV6-1, the J gene TRBJ2-1, with TRBD2 matching over 10 bases. In germline, CDR1 is MNHNS, CDR2 SASEGT. The CDR3 contains 14 residues. The ends lost 7 bases at V and 7 bases at J; junction bases unmatched: 7. CDR3 residues: CASMQRGGANEQFF. CDR3 bases: TGTGCCAGCATGCAGCGGGGGGGCGCGAATGAGCAGTTCTTC.

The chain employs TRBV5-1 and TRBJ1-1; TRBD1 is a possible D gene (5 bases). V shed 4 bases and J shed 5 bases, with 15 bases lying between them. Germline loops: CDR1 SGHRS, CDR2 YFSETQ. The CDR3 covers 14 residues. The CDR3 sequence is CASSPRDGRTEAFF. The CDR3 nucleotides read TGCGCCAGCAGCCCAAGGGACGGCCGAACTGAAGCTTTCTTT. The whole variable domain, filled in from reference TRBV5-1 and TRBJ1-1, reads KAGVTQTPRYLIKTRGQQVTLSCSPISGHRSVSWYQQTPGQGLQFLFEYFSETQRNKGNFPGRFSGRQFSNSRSEMNVSTLELGDSALYLCASSPRDGRTEAFFGQGTRLTVV.